These 9 T cell receptor beta chains originate from one sample sequenced in a study of T cell changes during pregnancy in multiple sclerosis. Here immunoSEQ multiplex PCR was the method, and the copy in TCRdb shows in-frame clones only, minus some. The sample shows 45,000 to 60,000 clones, about 90% of them seen only once. Sequences were derived from CD4+ T cells from peripheral blood mononuclear cells, sampled in the second trimester of pregnancy. Receptors were obtained from a female donor with multiple sclerosis, enrolled in a pregnancy study.

V gene TRBV19 combines with J gene TRBJ1-5; D call uncertain. V was shortened by 6 bases and J by 4 bases, with 10 bases between the two germline ends. In germline, CDR1 is LNHDA, CDR2 SQIVND (reference sequence). CDR3 length: 13 residues. This chain's CDR3 is CASSGSLNQPQHF. In DNA, the CDR3 is TGTGCCAGTAGCGGGAGCCTTAATCAGCCCCAGCATTTT.

This chain uses TRBV5-1 with TRBJ2-1; 8 bases line up with TRBD2. There are 15 residues in the CDR3. After removal of 0 bases from V and 6 bases from J, the junction contained 5 bases not matched to a gene. CDR1 and CDR2 from the germline V gene are SGHRS and YFSETQ. This CDR3 is CASSLVAGGRNEQFF. CDR3 nucleotides: TGCGCCAGCAGCTTGGTTGCGGGGGGTCGCAATGAGCAGTTCTTC.

This clone appeared a few times. The chain carries TRBV6-1 and TRBJ1-3, with D possibly matching TRBD1 (6 bases). V lost 6 bases and J 0 bases, leaving 9 bases between the germline ends. The CDR3 consists of 14 residues. Germline assignment: CDR1 MNHNS and CDR2 SASEGT. In nucleotides, the CDR3 is TGTGCCAGCAGGGGGGGGCTCTCTGGAAACACCATATATTTT. Translating it yields CASRGGLSGNTIYF.

The chain uses TRBV5-4 and TRBJ1-4, with 7 bases that match TRBD1. This CDR3 comprises 15 residues. The germline V gene has CDR1 SGHNT and CDR2 YYREEE (reference sequence). The junction had 7 bases not matched to a gene; V was cut back by 5 bases and J by 3 bases. CDR3 sequence (DNA): TGTGCCAGCAGTACAAAACAGGGGTCTAATGAAAAACTGTTTTTT. It specifies CASSTKQGSNEKLFF.

This chain joins TRBV6-1 and TRBJ2-3; D might be TRBD1 (5 bases). The germline V and J ends were trimmed by 9 bases and 2 bases, with 18 bases remaining between them. The germline gives CDR1 MNHNS, CDR2 SASEGT. The CDR3 length is 15 residues. CDR3 sequence reads: CASRLRQTNTDTQYF. CDR3 nucleotide sequence: TGTGCCAGTAGGCTTAGACAGACGAACACAGATACGCAGTATTTT.

This chain joins TRBV28 and TRBJ1-5; the D is unclear. The germline gives CDR1 MDHEN, CDR2 SYDVKM. CDR3 size: 14 residues. Trimming stripped 5 bases from V and 4 bases from J, with 12 bases between. The CDR3 bases are TGTGCCAGCAGTCCCCGGTCGGGGAATCAGCCCCAGCATTTT. Translating gives CASSPRSGNQPQHF.

This chain links TRBV6-1 with TRBJ2-5, with TRBD2 identical over 11 bases. Germline V CDR1 and CDR2: MNHNS, SASEGT. With 3 bases clipped from V and 5 bases from J, the junction kept 14 bases outside the gene matches. There are 18 residues in the CDR3. CDR3 amino acids: CASSDGGLAGGPGETQYF. For the CDR3, the DNA is TGTGCCAGCAGTGATGGCGGGTTAGCGGGGGGGCCGGGGGAGACCCAGTACTTC.

Here the CDR3 reads CASSPTGGDNSPLHF. In DNA, the CDR3 is TGCGCCAGCAGCCCCACCGGGGGGGATAATTCACCCCTCCACTTT. The J gene is TRBJ1-6, the V gene TRBV5-1; D is possibly TRBD1 (5 bases). Trimming took 4 bases from V and 5 from J, leaving 13 bases between them. CDR1 and CDR2 from the germline V gene are SGHRS and YFSETQ. The CDR3 loop spans 15 amino acids.

The chain is built from TRBV19 and TRBJ1-1, with D perhaps matching TRBD1 (6 bases). This CDR3 is 15 amino acids long. Trimming stripped 0 bases from V and 7 bases from J, with 15 bases between. Germline V gene lookup returns CDR1 LNHDA and CDR2 SQIVND (reference sequence). The CDR3 loop is CASSIDTQGTSEAFF. Here the CDR3 DNA reads TGTGCCAGTAGTATAGATACACAGGGTACGAGTGAAGCTTTCTTT.